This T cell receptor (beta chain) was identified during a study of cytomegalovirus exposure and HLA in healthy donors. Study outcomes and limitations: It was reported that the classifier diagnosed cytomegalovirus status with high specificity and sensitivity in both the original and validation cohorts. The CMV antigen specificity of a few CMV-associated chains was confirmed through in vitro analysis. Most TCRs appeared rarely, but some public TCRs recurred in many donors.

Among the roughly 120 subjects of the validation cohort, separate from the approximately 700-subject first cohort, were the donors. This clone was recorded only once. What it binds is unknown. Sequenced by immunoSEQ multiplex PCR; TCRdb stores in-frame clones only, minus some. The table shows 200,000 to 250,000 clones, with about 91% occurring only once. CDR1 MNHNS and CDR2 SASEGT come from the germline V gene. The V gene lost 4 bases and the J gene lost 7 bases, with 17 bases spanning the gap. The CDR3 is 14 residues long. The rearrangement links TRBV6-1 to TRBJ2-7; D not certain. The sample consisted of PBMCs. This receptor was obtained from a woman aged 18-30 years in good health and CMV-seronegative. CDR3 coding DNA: TGTGCCAGCAGTGTAGCAGCCCCCCCGTGGGAGCAGTACTTC. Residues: CASSVAAPPWEQYF.